The 25 T cell receptor beta chains listed next were all sequenced from one sample in a study of vaccination effects on CD4 cells after COVID-19 (dated by TCRdb to 2022 to 2024). In the ViraFEST assay, PBMC were stimulated with viral peptide pools, and TCR sequencing was then used to find antigen-specific CD4+ T cell clonotypes based on their expansion. After roughly 11 days of culture, CD4+ T cells were isolated with the EasySep CD4+ T cell isolation kit. Two doses of either the BNT162b2 or the mRNA-1273 mRNA SARS-CoV-2 vaccine were administered to participants. Library method: the immunoSEQ multiplex PCR assay. TCRdb retrieved this table from immuneACCESS and kept in-frame rearrangements only. Not all clones are present; in checked studies, unresolved V genes account for under half, and no reason is known for the remainder. The table for this sample lists 84,000 or so clones; under 85% of them were counted only once. Jointly, the top ten make up 1.1% of the sample.

Their target antigens are unknown. This specimen was CD4+ T cells from PBMCs cultured with HCoV-OC43 spike peptides, taken after COVID-19 vaccination. The cell subset or site label, as the study defines it: HCoV-OC43 spike overlapping peptide pool stimulation. The receptors come from a human donor who received a COVID-19 vaccine.

Details on this clone: This sample includes further DNA sequences coding for the same CDR3. The V and J genes are TRBV9 and TRBJ2-5, with 15 bases fitting TRBD2. Germline assignment: CDR1 SGDLS and CDR2 YYNGEE. The CDR3 sequence is 17 residues long. Trimming took 3 bases from V and 2 from J; bases not matched to a gene: 5. CDR3 region: CASSAGTSGGLQETQYF. The CDR3 DNA follows: TGTGCCAGCAGCGCCGGGACTAGCGGGGGGCTACAAGAGACCCAGTACTTC.

V and J are TRBV6-5 and TRBJ2-1, with D perhaps assigned TRBD1 or TRBD2 (6 bases each). Germline V gene data show CDR1 as MNHEY and CDR2 as SVGAGI. There are 16 residues in the CDR3. V was shortened by 2 bases and J by 9 bases, with 20 bases between the two germline ends. CDR3: CASSYNPKGGRGEQFF. CDR3 DNA: TGTGCCAGCAGTTACAACCCGAAGGGGGGTCGCGGTGAGCAGTTCTTC.

The genes are TRBV6-6 and TRBJ1-5; the D is unclear. The germline gives CDR1 MNHNY, CDR2 SVGAGI (reference sequence). The CDR3 sequence is 13 residues long. V was shortened by 8 bases and J by 2 bases, with 10 bases between the two germline ends. This CDR3 is CASHGRGNQPQHF. DNA for the CDR3: TGTGCCAGCCACGGCCGCGGCAATCAGCCCCAGCATTTT.

The rearrangement uses TRBV6-1 and TRBJ1-2; the D gene is possibly TRBD1 (5 bases). The CDR3 runs 18 residues. Germline V CDR1 and CDR2: MNHNS, SASEGT. The V and J ends lost 2 bases and 2 bases respectively, with 21 bases between them. The CDR3 DNA is TGTGCCAGCAGTGAATTGGGTAACCGACGTGAGGGGAACTATGGCTACACCTTC. Protein product: CASSELGNRREGNYGYTF.

J is TRBJ1-1 and V is TRBV15; no reliable D call. V lost 3 bases and J 11 bases, leaving 13 bases between the germline ends. This CDR3 contains 12 residues. CDR1 LNHNV and CDR2 YYDKDF come from the germline V gene (reference sequence). Here the CDR3 reads CATSRAYGSAFF. The CDR3 nucleotides read TGTGCCACCAGCAGGGCGTACGGGTCGGCTTTCTTT.

The V gene is TRBV5-1, the J gene TRBJ2-5, with 16 bases identical to TRBD2. Trimming at V came to 4 bases and at J to 4 bases, leaving 4 bases not matched to a gene. Germline CDR1 and CDR2: SGHRS and YFSETQ. The CDR3 totals 16 residues. The CDR3 region is CASSPGTSGGGETQYF. CDR3 sequence (DNA): TGCGCCAGCAGCCCAGGGACTAGCGGGGGGGGAGAGACCCAGTACTTC. Filled out from reference TRBV5-1 and TRBJ2-5, the complete variable domain reads KAGVTQTPRYLIKTRGQQVTLSCSPISGHRSVSWYQQTPGQGLQFLFEYFSETQRNKGNFPGRFSGRQFSNSRSEMNVSTLELGDSALYLCASSPGTSGGGETQYFGPGTRLLVL.

This clone was observed a few times. The chain joins TRBV2 to TRBJ1-4; no reliable D call. This CDR3 has 16 residues. The V gene's germline CDR1 is SNHLY and CDR2 FYNNEI. V was cut by 2 bases and J by 0 bases, with 10 bases left in between. This chain's CDR3 is CASSESTVATNEKLFF. For the CDR3, the DNA is TGTGCCAGCAGTGAATCAACGGTTGCAACTAATGAAAAACTGTTTTTT. Full variable domain (missing parts from reference TRBV2 and TRBJ1-4): EPEVTQTPSHQVTQMGQEVILRCVPISNHLYFYWYRQILGQKVEFLVSFYNNEISEKSEIFDDQFSVERPDGSNFTLKIRSTKLEDSAMYFCASSESTVATNEKLFFGSGTQLSVL.

This chain joins TRBV7-9 and TRBJ1-4; D not resolved. The ends were cut back, 5 bases at V and 0 bases at J, with 10 bases in the middle. Germline values: CDR1 SEHNR, CDR2 FQNEAQ (reference sequence). This CDR3 is built from 15 residues. In DNA form, the CDR3 reads TGTGCCAGCAGCCCGGGGTTGGCAACTAATGAAAAACTGTTTTTT. As protein: CASSPGLATNEKLFF.

This clone showed up just once. The V gene is TRBV12-3 or TRBV12-4, the J gene TRBJ1-2; TRBD1 agrees at 9 bases. J was trimmed by 4 bases and V by 6 bases; bases with no gene match: 3. This CDR3 region has 13 residues. The DNA of the CDR3 is TGTGCCAGCAGCTTGGGACAGGGCTATGGCTACACCTTC. Residues: CASSLGQGYGYTF.

The gene calls are TRBV20-1 and TRBJ1-2; D not certain. The CDR3 is 11 residues long. Germline values: CDR1 DFQATT, CDR2 SNEGSKA (reference sequence). The germline V and J ends were trimmed by 1 base and 7 bases, with 7 bases remaining between them. CDR3 residues: CSARGGSGYTF. The CDR3 coding sequence is TGCAGTGCTAGAGGGGGAAGTGGCTACACCTTC.

The rearrangement joins TRBV19 to TRBJ1-6; maybe TRBD1 (5 bases). The germline V gene has CDR1 LNHDA and CDR2 SQIVND (reference sequence). Trimming left V 5 bases short and J 9 bases short, with 14 bases between. The CDR3 runs 14 residues. Here the CDR3 reads CASSSQVISSPLHF. The CDR3 bases are TGTGCCAGTAGTTCACAGGTTATCAGTTCACCCCTCCACTTT.

The V call is TRBV11-2, the J call TRBJ2-5; perhaps TRBD1 as D (6 bases). The CDR3 covers 15 residues. V lost 3 bases, J lost 0 bases, and 11 bases lay in between. Germline V lookup: CDR1 SGHAT, CDR2 FQNNGV. Here the CDR3 reads CASSLRRTDQETQYF. In nucleotides, the CDR3 is TGTGCCAGCAGCTTGCGGAGGACAGACCAAGAGACCCAGTACTTC. Combining the CDR3 with reference TRBV11-2 and TRBJ2-5 gives the whole variable domain EAGVAQSPRYKIIEKRQSVAFWCNPISGHATLYWYQQILGQGPKLLIQFQNNGVVDDSQLPKDRFSAERLKGVDSTLKIQPAKLEDSAVYLCASSLRRTDQETQYFGPGTRLLVL.

V gene TRBV7-9 combines with J gene TRBJ2-1, with 8 nucleotides matching TRBD1. This CDR3 is 11 amino acids long. V lost 5 bases, J lost 13 bases, and 4 bases stayed unmatched. Looked up from germline, CDR1 is SEHNR and CDR2 is FQNEAQ (reference sequence). The DNA of the CDR3 is TGTGCCAGCAGCCCTGGACAGGGTCAGTTCTTC. Its protein product is CASSPGQGQFF.

In this sample, this clone turned up once. The rearrangement links TRBV27 to TRBJ2-7; either TRBD1 or TRBD2 may supply D (5 bases each). The CDR3 runs 14 residues. Trimming removed 0 bases from V and 2 bases from J, with 8 bases in between. The V gene's germline CDR1 is MNHEY and CDR2 SMNVEV (reference sequence). This CDR3 is CASSLSLGAYEQYV. The CDR3 DNA sequence: TGTGCCAGCAGTTTATCTTTGGGGGCCTACGAGCAGTACGTC.

This chain connects TRBV12-3 or TRBV12-4 to TRBJ1-1; the D gene is possibly TRBD1 (6 bases). The length of the CDR3 is 13 residues. V lost 3 bases and J 4 bases, leaving 9 bases between the germline ends. This CDR3 reads CASSFARGTEAFF. CDR3 coding DNA: TGTGCCAGCAGTTTCGCCAGGGGCACTGAAGCTTTCTTT.

The chain couples TRBV18 to TRBJ2-3, with 12 bases identical to TRBD2. Germline assignment: CDR1 KGHSH and CDR2 LQKENI. With V trimmed by 6 bases and J by 2 bases, 6 bases remained unmatched. The CDR3 sequence is 16 residues long. The CDR3 DNA follows: TGTGCCAGCTCCCCCGGACTAGCGGGGCTCACAGATACGCAGTATTTT. Its protein product is CASSPGLAGLTDTQYF.

The J gene is TRBJ2-1, the V gene TRBV11-2; tentatively, D is TRBD1 or TRBD2 (6 bases each). The CDR3 is 12 residues long. The V gene lost 3 bases and the J gene lost 8 bases, with 8 bases spanning the gap. Per germline, CDR1 SGHAT and CDR2 FQNNGV. The CDR3 sequence: CASSLEGDEQFF. Here the CDR3 DNA reads TGTGCCAGCAGCTTGGAGGGGGATGAGCAGTTCTTC.

The chain links TRBV5-1 to TRBJ2-1; weak D call: TRBD1 (5 bases). Germline assignment: CDR1 SGHRS and CDR2 YFSETQ. The CDR3 totals 13 residues. V shed 3 bases and J shed 6 bases, with 10 bases lying between them. CDR3 nucleotide sequence: TGCGCCAGCAGCTCACCAGGGTTCAATGAGCAGTTCTTC. Its translation: CASSSPGFNEQFF.

This chain uses TRBV30 with TRBJ1-5; D call uncertain. V was clipped by 0 bases and J by 1 base, with 7 bases between them. This CDR3 comprises 14 residues. Germline V gene lookup returns CDR1 GTSNPN and CDR2 SVGIG (reference sequence). CDR3 in DNA: TGTGCCTGGAGTGTCGGGATAAGCAATCAGCCCCAGCATTTT. As protein: CAWSVGISNQPQHF.

The chain combines TRBV24-1 with TRBJ2-5, with D possibly matching TRBD1 (5 bases). V was pared by 2 bases and J by 5 bases, with 20 bases between. The germline V gene encodes CDR1 KGHDR and CDR2 SFDVKD. This CDR3 contains 17 residues. CDR3 protein: CATSDWNHQGFRETQYF. CDR3 in DNA: TGTGCCACCAGTGATTGGAACCACCAGGGTTTTCGGGAGACCCAGTACTTC.

This clone has more than one count but fewer than ten. The rearrangement links TRBV5-1 to TRBJ1-1, with D hard to call. The CDR3 sequence is 14 residues long. Per germline, CDR1 SGHRS and CDR2 YFSETQ. Trimming removed 2 bases at V and 2 bases at J, with 10 bases between. This CDR3 reads CASSFTAPNTEAFF. Written as DNA, the CDR3 is TGCGCCAGCAGCTTCACAGCTCCTAACACTGAAGCTTTCTTT.

V and J are TRBV5-1 and TRBJ2-5, with 7 bases identical to TRBD1. V shed 3 bases and J 5 bases; nucleotides not matched to a gene: 4. Germline CDR1 reads SGHRS; CDR2 reads YFSETQ. The CDR3 is 13 amino acids. As DNA, the CDR3 is TGCGCCAGCAGCTCGACAGGGTCGGAGACCCAGTACTTC. Its protein is CASSSTGSETQYF.

The chain recombines TRBV10-3 with TRBJ2-5; D is ambiguous. Trimming stripped 6 bases from V and 5 bases from J, with 16 bases between. The CDR3 totals 14 residues. In germline, CDR1 is ENHRY, CDR2 SYGVKD. CDR3 sequence reads: CAISPGTRGETQYF. Written as DNA, the CDR3 is TGTGCCATCAGCCCCGGAACCAGAGGCGAGACCCAGTACTTC.

CDR3 protein: CASSSRDLQETQYF. The CDR3 coding sequence is TGCGCCAGCAGCTCCCGGGACTTACAAGAGACCCAGTACTTC. The rearrangement uses TRBV5-1 and TRBJ2-5; perhaps TRBD2 as D (6 bases). V was pared by 3 bases and J by 2 bases, with 11 bases between. This CDR3 is built from 14 residues. Looked up from germline, CDR1 is SGHRS and CDR2 is YFSETQ.

The rearrangement joins TRBV27 to TRBJ1-2; 7 bases are shared with TRBD1. The CDR3 extends over 18 amino acids. Germline CDR1 is MNHEY and CDR2 is SMNVEV (reference sequence). V was pared by 5 bases and J by 4 bases, with 19 bases of the junction left unmatched. The CDR3 sequence: CASSPKGTQGTSSYGYTF. DNA for the CDR3: TGTGCCAGCAGTCCTAAAGGTACACAGGGGACAAGTAGCTATGGCTACACCTTC.